These 4 T cell receptor beta chains were all obtained from the same sample, sequenced in a study of T cell responses to AZD1222 COVID-19 vaccine. TCRdb's table, derived via immunoSEQ multiplex PCR, lists solely in-frame clones and lacks some. Of 65,000 or so clones in the sample, about four fifths were seen once. The sample in question was peripheral blood, obtained on day 0 of AZD1222 vaccination. The receptors come from an adult in good health.

J is TRBJ2-4 and V is TRBV11-1; 8 bases line up with TRBD1. Germline values: CDR1 SGHAT, CDR2 FQDESV (reference sequence). Trimming removed 5 bases from V and 7 bases from J; junction bases left unmatched: 10. The CDR3 contains 15 residues. CDR3 residues: CASSPPGTGGNIQYF. In DNA form, the CDR3 reads TGTGCCAGCAGCCCCCCCGGGACAGGCGGGAACATTCAGTACTTC. Supplemented by reference TRBV11-1 and TRBJ2-4, the full variable domain reads EAEVAQSPRYKITEKSQAVAFWCDPISGHATLYWYRQILGQGPELLVQFQDESVVDDSQLPKDRFSAERLKGVDSTLKIQPAELGDSAMYLCASSPPGTGGNIQYFGAGTRLSVL.

The rearrangement joins TRBV10-3 to TRBJ1-2; 7 nucleotides line up with TRBD1. CDR3 size: 15 residues. Losses at the gene ends were 4 bases for V and 7 bases for J; bases not matched to a gene: 12. Looked up from germline, CDR1 is ENHRY and CDR2 is SYGVKD. DNA of the CDR3: TGTGCCATCAGTGGTCAAGGGGGCGCCGGACCTGGCTACACCTTC. Amino acids: CAISGQGGAGPGYTF.

The table lists this clone with a few counts. V is TRBV5-5 and J is TRBJ1-1; unclear D gene. Looked up from germline, CDR1 is SGHKS and CDR2 is YYEKEE (reference sequence). This CDR3 is built from 12 residues. V lost 3 bases to trimming and J lost 6 bases, with 9 bases between them. Here the CDR3 DNA reads TGTGCCAGCAGCTCAGTGGGCTCTGAAGCTTTCTTT. Translating gives CASSSVGSEAFF.

The rearrangement joins TRBV7-9 to TRBJ2-7; D is ambiguous. Germline CDR1 and CDR2: SEHNR and FQNEAQ (reference sequence). The CDR3 sequence is 14 residues long. V lost 2 bases and J 3 bases, leaving 11 bases between the germline ends. Here the CDR3 DNA reads TGTGCCAGCAGCTTATTCGGGTCGATCTACGAGCAGTACTTC. This codes for CASSLFGSIYEQYF.